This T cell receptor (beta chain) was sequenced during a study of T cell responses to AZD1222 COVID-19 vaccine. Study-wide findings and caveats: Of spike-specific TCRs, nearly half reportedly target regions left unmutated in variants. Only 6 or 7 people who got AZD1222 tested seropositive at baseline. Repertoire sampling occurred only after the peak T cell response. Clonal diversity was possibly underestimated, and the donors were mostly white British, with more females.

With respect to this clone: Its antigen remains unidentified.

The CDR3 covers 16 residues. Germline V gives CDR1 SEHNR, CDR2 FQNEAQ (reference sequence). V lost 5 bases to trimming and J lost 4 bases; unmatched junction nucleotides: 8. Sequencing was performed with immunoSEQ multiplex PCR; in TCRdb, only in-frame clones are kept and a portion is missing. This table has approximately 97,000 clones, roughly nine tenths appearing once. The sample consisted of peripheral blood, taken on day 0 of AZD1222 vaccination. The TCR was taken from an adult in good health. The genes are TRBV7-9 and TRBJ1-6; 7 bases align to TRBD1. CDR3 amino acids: CASSRHRGPYNSPLHF. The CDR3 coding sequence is TGTGCCAGCAGCCGCCACAGGGGCCCTTATAATTCACCCCTCCACTTT.